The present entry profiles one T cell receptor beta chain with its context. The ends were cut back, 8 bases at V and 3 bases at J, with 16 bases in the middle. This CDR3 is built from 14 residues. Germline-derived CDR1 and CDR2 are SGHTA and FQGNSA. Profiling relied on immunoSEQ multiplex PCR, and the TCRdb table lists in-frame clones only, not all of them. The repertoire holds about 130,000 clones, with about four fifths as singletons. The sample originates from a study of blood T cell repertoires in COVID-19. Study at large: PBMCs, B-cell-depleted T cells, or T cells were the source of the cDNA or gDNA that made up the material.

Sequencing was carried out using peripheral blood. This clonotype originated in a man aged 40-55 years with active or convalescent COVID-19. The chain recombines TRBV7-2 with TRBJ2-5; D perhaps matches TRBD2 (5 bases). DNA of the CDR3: TGTGCCAGCGGGGAAATTCTAGCCGAAGAGACCCAGTACTTC. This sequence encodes CASGEILAEETQYF.